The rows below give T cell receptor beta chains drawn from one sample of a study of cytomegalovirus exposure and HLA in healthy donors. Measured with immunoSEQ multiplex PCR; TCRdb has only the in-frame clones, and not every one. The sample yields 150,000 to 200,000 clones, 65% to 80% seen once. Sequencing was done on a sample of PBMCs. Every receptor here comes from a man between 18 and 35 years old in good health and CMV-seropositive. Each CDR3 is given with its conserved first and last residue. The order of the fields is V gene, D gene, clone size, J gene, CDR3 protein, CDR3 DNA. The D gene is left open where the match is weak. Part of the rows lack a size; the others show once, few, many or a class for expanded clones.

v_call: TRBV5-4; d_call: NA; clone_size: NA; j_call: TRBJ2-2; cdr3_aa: CASSLYYTNTGELFF; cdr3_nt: TGTGCCAGCAGCTTGTACTACACGAACACCGGGGAGCTGTTTTTT
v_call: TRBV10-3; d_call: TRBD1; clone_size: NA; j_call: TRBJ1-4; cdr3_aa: CAISGADRGNEKLFF; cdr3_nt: TGTGCCATCAGTGGGGCCGACAGGGGTAACGAAAAACTGTTTTTT
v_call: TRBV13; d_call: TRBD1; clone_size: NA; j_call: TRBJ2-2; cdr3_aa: CASSEGQGAGELFF; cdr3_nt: TGTGCCAGCAGCGAGGGACAGGGTGCCGGGGAGCTGTTTTTT
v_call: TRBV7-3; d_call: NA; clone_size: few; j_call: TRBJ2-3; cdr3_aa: CASSPRVASTDTQYF; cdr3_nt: TGTGCCAGCAGCCCCCGGGTTGCTAGCACAGATACGCAGTATTTT
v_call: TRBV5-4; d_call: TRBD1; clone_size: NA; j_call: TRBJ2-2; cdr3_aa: CASQDRGRVTGELFF; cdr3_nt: TGTGCCAGCCAGGACAGGGGGCGGGTCACCGGGGAGCTGTTTTTT
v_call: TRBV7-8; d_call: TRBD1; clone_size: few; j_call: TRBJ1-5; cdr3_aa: CASSSLTGGNQPQHF; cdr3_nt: TGTGCCAGCAGCTCTCTAACAGGGGGCAATCAGCCCCAGCATTTT
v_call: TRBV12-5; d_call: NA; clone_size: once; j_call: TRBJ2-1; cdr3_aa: CASGLAGPLSYNEQFF; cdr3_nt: TGTGCTAGTGGTTTGGCTGGGCCACTCTCCTACAATGAGCAGTTCTTC
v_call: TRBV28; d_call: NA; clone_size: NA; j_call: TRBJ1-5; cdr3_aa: CASSPPPGQGGTQPQHF; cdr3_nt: TGTGCCAGCAGCCCACCCCCGGGGCAGGGAGGTACTCAGCCCCAGCATTTT
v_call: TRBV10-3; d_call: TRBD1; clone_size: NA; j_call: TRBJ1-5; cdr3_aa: CAIRSDRVGGNQPQHF; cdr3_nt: TGTGCCATCAGATCGGACAGGGTAGGAGGGAATCAGCCCCAGCATTTT
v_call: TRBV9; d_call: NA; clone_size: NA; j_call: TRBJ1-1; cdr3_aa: CASSVGTSNTEAFF; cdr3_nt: TGTGCCAGCAGCGTCGGGACAAGTAACACTGAAGCTTTCTTT
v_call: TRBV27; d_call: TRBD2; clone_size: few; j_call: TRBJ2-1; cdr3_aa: CASRPDRTSGRARRYNEQFF; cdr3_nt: TGTGCCAGCAGGCCCGACAGGACTAGCGGGAGGGCCCGGCGCTACAATGAGCAGTTCTTC
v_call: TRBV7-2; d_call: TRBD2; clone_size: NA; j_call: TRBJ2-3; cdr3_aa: CASSPGLAGGLDTQYF; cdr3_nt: TGTGCCAGCAGCCCAGGACTAGCGGGAGGTTTGGATACGCAGTATTTT
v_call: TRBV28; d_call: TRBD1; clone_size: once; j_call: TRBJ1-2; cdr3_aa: CASSLGDRGLDGYTF; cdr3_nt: TGTGCCAGCAGTTTAGGAGACAGGGGGCTGGATGGCTACACCTTC
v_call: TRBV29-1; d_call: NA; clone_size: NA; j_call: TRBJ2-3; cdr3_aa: CSSPGGTSSTDTQYF; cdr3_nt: TGCAGCTCACCTGGCGGAACCTCTAGCACAGATACGCAGTATTTT
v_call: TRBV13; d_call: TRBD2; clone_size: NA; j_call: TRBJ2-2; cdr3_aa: CASSLVTSSGTNTGELFF; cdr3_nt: TGTGCCAGCAGCTTAGTTACGTCTAGCGGGACGAACACCGGGGAGCTGTTTTTT
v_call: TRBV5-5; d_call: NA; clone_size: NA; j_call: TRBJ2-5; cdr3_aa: CASSLAGQGSGETQYF; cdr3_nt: TGTGCCAGCAGCTTGGCGGGTCAGGGGTCGGGAGAGACCCAGTACTTC
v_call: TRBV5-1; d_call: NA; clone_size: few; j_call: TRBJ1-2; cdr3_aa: CASSLGDRNYGYTF; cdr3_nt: TGCGCCAGCAGCCTCGGAGACAGGAACTATGGCTACACCTTC
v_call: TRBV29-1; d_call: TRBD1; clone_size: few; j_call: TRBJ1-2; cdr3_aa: CSVAPTGQDSSGYTF; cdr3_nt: TGCAGCGTTGCACCTACCGGACAGGATTCGAGTGGCTACACCTTC
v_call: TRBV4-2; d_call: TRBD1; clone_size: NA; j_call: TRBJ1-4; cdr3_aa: CASSQGPGQGDEKLFF; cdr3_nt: TGTGCCAGCAGCCAAGGGCCGGGACAGGGGGACGAAAAACTGTTTTTT
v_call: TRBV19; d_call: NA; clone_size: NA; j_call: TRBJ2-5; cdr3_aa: CASRDRAGETQYF; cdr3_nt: TGTGCCAGTAGAGACAGGGCGGGGGAGACCCAGTACTTC
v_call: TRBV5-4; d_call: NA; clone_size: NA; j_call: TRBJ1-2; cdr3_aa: CASSWDTNYGYTF; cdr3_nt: TGTGCCAGCAGCTGGGACACCAACTATGGCTACACCTTC
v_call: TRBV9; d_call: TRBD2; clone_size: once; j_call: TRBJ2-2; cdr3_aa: CASSVGGSNTGELFF; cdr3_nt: TGTGCCAGCAGCGTAGGCGGGAGCAACACCGGGGAGCTGTTTTTT
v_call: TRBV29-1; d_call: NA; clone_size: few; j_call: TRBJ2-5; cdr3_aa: CSVKSRFPYQETQYF; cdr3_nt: TGCAGCGTCAAGTCCAGGTTCCCGTACCAAGAGACCCAGTACTTC
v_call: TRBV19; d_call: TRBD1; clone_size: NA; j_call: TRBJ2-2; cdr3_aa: CASSIAILQGENTGELFF; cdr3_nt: TGTGCCAGTAGTATAGCGATCTTACAGGGGGAGAACACCGGGGAGCTGTTTTTT
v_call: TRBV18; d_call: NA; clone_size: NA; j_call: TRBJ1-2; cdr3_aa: CASSPSAGLNNYGYTF; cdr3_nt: TGTGCCAGCTCACCCTCTGCAGGACTAAATAACTATGGCTACACCTTC
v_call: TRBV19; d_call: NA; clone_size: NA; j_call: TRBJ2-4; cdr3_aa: CASSYRENLRAKNIQYF; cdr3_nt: TGTGCCAGTAGTTACCGGGAGAACCTGAGAGCCAAAAACATTCAGTACTTC
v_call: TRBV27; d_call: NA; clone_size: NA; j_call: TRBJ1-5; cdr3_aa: CASSLLGDSNQPQHF; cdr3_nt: TGTGCCAGCAGTTTATTAGGGGATAGCAATCAGCCCCAGCATTTT